These T cell receptor beta chains were read from a single sample in a study of STAT5B mutations in CD4+ large granular lymphocyte leukemia. Measured with immunoSEQ multiplex PCR; TCRdb has only the in-frame clones, and not every one. The table lists 30,000 to 40,000 clones, roughly 85% of them singletons. Sequences were obtained from CD4+ T cells from blood buffy coats. Receptors were obtained from a human donor in good health. Each CDR3 is given with its conserved first and last residue. Clone size is stated in some rows and not others, as once, few, many or a class when expanded.

clone_size: .
v_call: TRBV19
j_call: TRBJ2-1
cdr3_aa: CASTPNPGQGPFF

clone_size: .
v_call: TRBV6-5
j_call: TRBJ2-3
cdr3_aa: CASSYLRAAHTDTQYF

clone_size: .
v_call: TRBV6-6
j_call: TRBJ2-7
cdr3_aa: CASRPGTGGYEQYF

clone_size: once
v_call: TRBV14
j_call: TRBJ2-3
cdr3_aa: CASSPLGRLTDTQYF

clone_size: .
v_call: TRBV7-8
j_call: TRBJ2-2
cdr3_aa: CASSLSGTGELFF

clone_size: .
v_call: TRBV2
j_call: TRBJ1-4
cdr3_aa: CASRGGLPTNEKLFF

clone_size: .
v_call: TRBV7-2
j_call: TRBJ2-5
cdr3_aa: CASSPGGTGRPETQYF

clone_size: once
v_call: TRBV7-2
j_call: TRBJ2-3
cdr3_aa: CASSIGGGTDTQYF

clone_size: .
v_call: TRBV7-2
j_call: TRBJ1-2
cdr3_aa: CASSPTDRGGYTF

clone_size: once
v_call: TRBV6-5
j_call: TRBJ2-6
cdr3_aa: CASSYSGDSGANVLTF

clone_size: .
v_call: TRBV14
j_call: TRBJ1-3
cdr3_aa: CASSQSSGNTIYF

clone_size: .
v_call: TRBV11-2
j_call: TRBJ2-1
cdr3_aa: CASSSSSGSWNEQFF

clone_size: .
v_call: TRBV5-1
j_call: TRBJ1-4
cdr3_aa: CASRQGPNEKLFF

clone_size: once
v_call: TRBV19
j_call: TRBJ2-3
cdr3_aa: CASTRTSGRGDTQYF

clone_size: .
v_call: TRBV5-1
j_call: TRBJ2-7
cdr3_aa: CASSGLTGTAYEQYF

clone_size: .
v_call: TRBV28
j_call: TRBJ1-5
cdr3_aa: CASSQTRGYSNQPQHF

clone_size: .
v_call: TRBV7-9
j_call: TRBJ1-3
cdr3_aa: CASSLTGDSGNTIYF

clone_size: .
v_call: TRBV19
j_call: TRBJ1-2
cdr3_aa: CASSEGYGYTF

clone_size: .
v_call: TRBV19
j_call: TRBJ1-5
cdr3_aa: CASSKIFPPGPQHF

clone_size: .
v_call: TRBV7-9
j_call: TRBJ2-1
cdr3_aa: CASSLGGLAENNEQFF

clone_size: .
v_call: TRBV4-3
j_call: TRBJ2-7
cdr3_aa: CASSPEASGKTDTSNEQYF

clone_size: few
v_call: TRBV19
j_call: TRBJ2-3
cdr3_aa: CASSTSGGLAGLYTQYF

clone_size: .
v_call: TRBV28
j_call: TRBJ1-4
cdr3_aa: CASSSYPDGSTNEKLFF

clone_size: .
v_call: TRBV7-2
j_call: TRBJ2-7
cdr3_aa: CASSLTSGSLYEQYF

clone_size: .
v_call: TRBV18
j_call: TRBJ2-5
cdr3_aa: CASSPRPETRETQYF

clone_size: .
v_call: TRBV7-9
j_call: TRBJ2-2
cdr3_aa: CASNPGSGLAGAGELFF

clone_size: .
v_call: TRBV27
j_call: TRBJ2-3
cdr3_aa: CASSTPDRGREYF

clone_size: .
v_call: TRBV7-9
j_call: TRBJ2-3
cdr3_aa: CASSSGADTQYF

clone_size: .
v_call: TRBV11-2
j_call: TRBJ1-1
cdr3_aa: CASSLDGRGGTEAFF

clone_size: .
v_call: TRBV7-8
j_call: TRBJ2-7
cdr3_aa: CASSSGTGSYEQYF

clone_size: .
v_call: TRBV6-1
j_call: TRBJ1-5
cdr3_aa: CASRLSQGGNQPQHF

clone_size: .
v_call: TRBV5-7
j_call: TRBJ2-7
cdr3_aa: CASSFVYEQYF

clone_size: .
v_call: TRBV4-2
j_call: TRBJ2-4
cdr3_aa: CASSIGQGGNIQYF

clone_size: .
v_call: TRBV19
j_call: TRBJ1-4
cdr3_aa: CASKNRVDEKLFF

clone_size: once
v_call: TRBV20-1
j_call: TRBJ2-1
cdr3_aa: CSALRSNEQFF

clone_size: .
v_call: TRBV19
j_call: TRBJ2-3
cdr3_aa: CASSPPEAGVEDTQYF

clone_size: .
v_call: TRBV19
j_call: TRBJ1-5
cdr3_aa: CASTPGEAGNQPQHF

clone_size: .
v_call: TRBV29-1
j_call: TRBJ2-2
cdr3_aa: CSVEDTGLGGELFF

clone_size: .
v_call: TRBV28
j_call: TRBJ2-5
cdr3_aa: CASRLAGETQYF

clone_size: .
v_call: TRBV5-1
j_call: TRBJ2-7
cdr3_aa: CASSLVGPYYEQYF

clone_size: few
v_call: TRBV6-6
j_call: TRBJ2-1
cdr3_aa: CASNPGAGLYNEQFF

clone_size: .
v_call: TRBV14
j_call: TRBJ1-4
cdr3_aa: CASSRTVNEKLFF

clone_size: .
v_call: TRBV7-2
j_call: TRBJ1-1
cdr3_aa: CASSLSGHLNTEAFF

clone_size: .
v_call: TRBV15
j_call: TRBJ2-7
cdr3_aa: CATSVHPGTSLEQYF

clone_size: .
v_call: TRBV18
j_call: TRBJ2-5
cdr3_aa: CASLDGAETQYF

clone_size: .
v_call: TRBV6-1
j_call: TRBJ2-5
cdr3_aa: CASSPGVQETQYF

clone_size: .
v_call: TRBV19
j_call: TRBJ2-1
cdr3_aa: CASSELLGPAEQFF

clone_size: .
v_call: TRBV19
j_call: TRBJ1-5
cdr3_aa: CASSIAGGDNQPQHF

clone_size: .
v_call: TRBV19
j_call: TRBJ1-5
cdr3_aa: CAILKRGNQPQHF

clone_size: .
v_call: TRBV5-1
j_call: TRBJ2-1
cdr3_aa: CASSLGGGEQFF

clone_size: .
v_call: TRBV5-8
j_call: TRBJ1-2
cdr3_aa: CASRGADGYTF

clone_size: .
v_call: TRBV13
j_call: TRBJ2-7
cdr3_aa: CASSPDREGEQYF